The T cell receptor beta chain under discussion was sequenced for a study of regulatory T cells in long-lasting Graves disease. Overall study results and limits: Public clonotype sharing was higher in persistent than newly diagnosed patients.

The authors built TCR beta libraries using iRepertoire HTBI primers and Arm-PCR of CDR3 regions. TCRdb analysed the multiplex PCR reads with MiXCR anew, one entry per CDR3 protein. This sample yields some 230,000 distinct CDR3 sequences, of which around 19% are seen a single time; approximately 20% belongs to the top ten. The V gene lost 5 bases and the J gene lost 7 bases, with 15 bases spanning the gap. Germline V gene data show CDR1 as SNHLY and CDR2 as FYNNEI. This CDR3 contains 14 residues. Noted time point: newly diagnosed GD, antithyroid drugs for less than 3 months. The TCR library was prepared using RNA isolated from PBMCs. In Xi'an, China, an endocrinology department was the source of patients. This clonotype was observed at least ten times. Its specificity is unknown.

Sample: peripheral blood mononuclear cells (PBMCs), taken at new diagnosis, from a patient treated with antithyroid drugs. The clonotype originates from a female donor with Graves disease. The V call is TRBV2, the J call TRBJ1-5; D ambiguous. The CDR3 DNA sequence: TGTGCCAGCAGTCCGGACTCAGAAAGACAGCCCCAGCATTTT. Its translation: CASSPDSERQPQHF.